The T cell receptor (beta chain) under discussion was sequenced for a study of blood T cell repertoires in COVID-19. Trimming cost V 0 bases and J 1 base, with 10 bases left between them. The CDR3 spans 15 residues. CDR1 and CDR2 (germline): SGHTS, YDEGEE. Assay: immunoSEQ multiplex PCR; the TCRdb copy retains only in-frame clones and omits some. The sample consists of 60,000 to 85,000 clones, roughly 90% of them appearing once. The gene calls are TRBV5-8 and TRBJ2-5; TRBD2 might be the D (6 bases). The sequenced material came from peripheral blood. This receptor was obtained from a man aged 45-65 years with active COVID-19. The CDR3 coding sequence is TGTGCCAGCAGCTTGGGGCAGGGAGGCCAAGAGACCCAGTACTTC. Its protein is CASSLGQGGQETQYF.